This T cell receptor (beta chain) was recorded in a study of cytomegalovirus exposure and HLA in healthy donors. PCR amplification relied on 60 Vbeta primers (plus 13 Jbeta primers). Sequencing was performed with immunoSEQ multiplex PCR; in TCRdb, only in-frame clones are kept and a portion is missing. The sample carries about 130,000 clones, about four fifths recorded once. Trimming took 0 bases from V and 3 from J, leaving 9 bases between them. The germline V gene encodes CDR1 MGHDK and CDR2 SYGVNS. CDR3 length: 15 amino acids. This sequence originates from a man aged 25 to 40 in good health. The chain employs TRBV25-1 and TRBJ2-1, with D hard to call. Source material: PBMCs. CDR3 residues: CASSEYGRLYNEQFF. The CDR3 DNA follows: TGTGCCAGCAGTGAATATGGCCGCCTCTACAATGAGCAGTTCTTC. Combining the CDR3 with reference TRBV25-1 and TRBJ2-1 gives the whole variable domain EADIYQTPRYLVIGTGKKITLECSQTMGHDKMYWYQQDPGMELHLIHYSYGVNSTEKGDLSSESTVSRIRTEHFPLTLESARPSHTSQYLCASSEYGRLYNEQFFGPGTRLTVL.